This TCR beta chain derives from a study of vaccination and CD4 T cells after COVID-19. The sample holds one count of this clonotype. Its antigen is currently unknown. The sample's treatment: 10-day PBMC culture with coronavirus spike peptide pools or control peptides (ViraFEST assay). From germline, CDR1 is MNHEY and CDR2 SVGEGT. J gave up 5 bases and V 8 bases, and 13 bases lay outside the gene matches. This CDR3 spans 16 amino acids. Cultured CD4+ T-cell DNA underwent Oncomine TCR Beta short-read sequencing. Scientists extracted genomic DNA from CD4+ T cells grown in culture. From the PCR reads, TCRdb called clonotypes with MiXCR, one entry per CDR3 protein. Of some 12,000 distinct CDR3 sequences listed, around 50% are singletons.

Material for sequencing was CD4+ T cells from blood, cultured in vitro. The chain has TRBV6-2 or TRBV6-3 and TRBJ2-5; 11 bases are a match to TRBD2. The clonotype comes from a human donor who had recovered from COVID-19. CDR3 loop: CASGTSGGGVRETQYF. DNA for the CDR3: TGTGCCAGCGGAACTAGCGGGGGAGGCGTCAGGGAGACCCAGTACTTC.